This T cell receptor (beta chain) was obtained from a study of T cell changes during pregnancy in multiple sclerosis. The CDR3 has 14 amino acids. V dropped 6 bases and J dropped 6; count of bases not matched to a gene: 5. From germline, CDR1 is MNHEY and CDR2 SMNVEV (reference sequence). Sequencing was performed with immunoSEQ multiplex PCR; in TCRdb, only in-frame clones are kept and a portion is missing. The table lists 90,000 to 95,000 clones, 85% to 95% of them singletons. This receptor was obtained from a female donor with multiple sclerosis, enrolled in a pregnancy study. The chain is built from TRBV27 and TRBJ2-2; the match to TRBD1 covers 9 bases. Sample: peripheral blood, taken in the third trimester of pregnancy. The CDR3 sequence is CASSLRQGAGELFF. DNA for the CDR3: TGTGCCAGCAGCCTTAGACAGGGGGCCGGGGAGCTGTTTTTT.